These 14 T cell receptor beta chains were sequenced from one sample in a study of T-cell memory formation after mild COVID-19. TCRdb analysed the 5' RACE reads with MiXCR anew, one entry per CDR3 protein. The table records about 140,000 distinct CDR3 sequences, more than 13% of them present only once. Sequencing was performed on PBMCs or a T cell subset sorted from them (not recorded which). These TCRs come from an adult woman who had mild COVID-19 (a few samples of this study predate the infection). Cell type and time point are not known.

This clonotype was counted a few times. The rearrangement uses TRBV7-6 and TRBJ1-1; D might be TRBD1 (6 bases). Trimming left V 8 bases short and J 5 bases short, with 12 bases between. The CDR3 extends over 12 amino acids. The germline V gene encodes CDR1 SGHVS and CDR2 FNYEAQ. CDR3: CASSTGRTEAFF. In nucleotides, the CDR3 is TGTGCCAGCTCAACAGGGCGTACTGAAGCTTTCTTT.

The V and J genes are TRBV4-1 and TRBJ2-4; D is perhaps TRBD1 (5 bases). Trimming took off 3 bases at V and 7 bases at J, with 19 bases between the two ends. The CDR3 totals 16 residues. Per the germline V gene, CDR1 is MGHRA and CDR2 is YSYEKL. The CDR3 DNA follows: TGCGCCAGCAGCCAGGAAGACCGGGCAGGGTGGAACATTCAGTACTTC. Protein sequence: CASSQEDRAGWNIQYF.

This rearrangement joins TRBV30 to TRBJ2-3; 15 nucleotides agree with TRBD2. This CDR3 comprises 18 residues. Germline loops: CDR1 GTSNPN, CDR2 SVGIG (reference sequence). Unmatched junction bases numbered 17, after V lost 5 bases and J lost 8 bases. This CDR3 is CAWYTPGLAGGRMGTQYF. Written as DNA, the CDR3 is TGTGCCTGGTACACACCGGGACTAGCGGGGGGACGAATGGGTACGCAGTATTTT. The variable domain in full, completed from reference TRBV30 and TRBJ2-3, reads SQTIHQWPATLVQPVGSPLSLECTVEGTSNPNLYWYRQAAGRGLQLLFYSVGIGQISSEVPQNLSASRPQDRQFILSSKKLLLSDSGFYLCAWYTPGLAGGRMGTQYFGPGTRLTVL.

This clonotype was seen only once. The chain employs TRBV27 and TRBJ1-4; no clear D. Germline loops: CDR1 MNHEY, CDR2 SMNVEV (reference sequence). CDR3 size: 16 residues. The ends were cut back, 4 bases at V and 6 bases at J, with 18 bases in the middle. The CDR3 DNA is TGTGCCAGCAGTTCCAGACCGGGCGGTAGGGATGAAAAACTGTTTTTT. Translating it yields CASSSRPGGRDEKLFF.

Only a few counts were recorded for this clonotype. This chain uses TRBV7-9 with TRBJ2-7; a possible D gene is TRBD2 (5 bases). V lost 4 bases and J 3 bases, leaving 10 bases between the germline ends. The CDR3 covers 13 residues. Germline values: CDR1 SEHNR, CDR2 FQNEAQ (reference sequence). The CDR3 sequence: CASSSAGLYEQYF. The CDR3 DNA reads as TGTGCCAGCAGCTCGGCAGGACTCTACGAGCAGTACTTC.

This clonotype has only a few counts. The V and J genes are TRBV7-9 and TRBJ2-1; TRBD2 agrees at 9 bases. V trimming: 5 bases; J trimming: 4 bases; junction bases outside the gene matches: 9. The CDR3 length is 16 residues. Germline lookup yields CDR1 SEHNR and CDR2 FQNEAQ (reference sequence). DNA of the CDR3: TGTGCCAGCAGCCCATGGCGGGAGGGCCGGTACAATGAGCAGTTCTTC. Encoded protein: CASSPWREGRYNEQFF.

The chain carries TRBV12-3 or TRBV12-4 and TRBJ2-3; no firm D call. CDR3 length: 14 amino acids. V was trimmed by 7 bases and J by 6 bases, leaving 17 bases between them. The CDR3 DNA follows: TGTGCCAGCACCCTCGAAGACACGAGGGATACGCAGTATTTT. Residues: CASTLEDTRDTQYF.

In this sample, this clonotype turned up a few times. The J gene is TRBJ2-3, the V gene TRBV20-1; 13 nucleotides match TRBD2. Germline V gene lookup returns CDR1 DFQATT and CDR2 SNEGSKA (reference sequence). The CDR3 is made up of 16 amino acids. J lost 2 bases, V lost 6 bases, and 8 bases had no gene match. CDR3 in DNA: TGCAGTGCCGGGACTAGCGGGGAACGTTACACAGATACGCAGTATTTT. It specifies CSAGTSGERYTDTQYF.

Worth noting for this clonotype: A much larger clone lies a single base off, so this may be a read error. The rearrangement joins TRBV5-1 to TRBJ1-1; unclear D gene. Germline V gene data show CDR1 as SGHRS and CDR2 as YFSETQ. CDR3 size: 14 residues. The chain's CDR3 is CASGLDGGNTEAFF. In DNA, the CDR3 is TGCGCCAGCGGCTTGGATGGAGGGAACACTGAAGCTTTCTTT.

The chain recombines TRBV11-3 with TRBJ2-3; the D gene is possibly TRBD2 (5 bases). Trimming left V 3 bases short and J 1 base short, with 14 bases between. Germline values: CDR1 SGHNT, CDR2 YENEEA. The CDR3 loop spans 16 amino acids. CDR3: CASSFAGVMGTDTQYF. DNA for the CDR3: TGTGCCAGCAGCTTCGCCGGGGTGATGGGCACAGATACGCAGTATTTT.

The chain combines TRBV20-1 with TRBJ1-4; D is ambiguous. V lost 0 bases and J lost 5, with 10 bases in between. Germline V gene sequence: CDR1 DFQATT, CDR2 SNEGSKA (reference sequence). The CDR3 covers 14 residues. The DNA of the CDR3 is TGCAGTGCTAGAGACCGGGCCCCGAATGAAAAACTGTTTTTT. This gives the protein CSARDRAPNEKLFF.

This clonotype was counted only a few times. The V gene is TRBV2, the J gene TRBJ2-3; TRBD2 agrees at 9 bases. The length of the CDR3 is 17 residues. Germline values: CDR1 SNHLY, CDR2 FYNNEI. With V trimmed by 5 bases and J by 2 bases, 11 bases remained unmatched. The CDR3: CASSRMTSGASTDTQYF. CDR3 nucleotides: TGTGCCAGCAGTAGGATGACTAGCGGAGCGTCCACAGATACGCAGTATTTT.

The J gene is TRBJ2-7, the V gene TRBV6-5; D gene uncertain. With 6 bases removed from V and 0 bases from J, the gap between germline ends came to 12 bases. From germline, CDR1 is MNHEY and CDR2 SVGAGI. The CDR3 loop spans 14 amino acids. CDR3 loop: CASSPNLSSYEQYF. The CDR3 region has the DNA TGTGCCAGCAGCCCCAATTTGAGCTCCTACGAGCAGTACTTC.

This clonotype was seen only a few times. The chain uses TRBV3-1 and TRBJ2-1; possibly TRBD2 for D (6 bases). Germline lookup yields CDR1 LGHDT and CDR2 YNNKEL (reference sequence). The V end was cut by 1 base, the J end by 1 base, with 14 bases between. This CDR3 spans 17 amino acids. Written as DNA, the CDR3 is TGTGCCAGCAGCCAAGTTTGGGGAGGACTTTCCTACAATGAGCAGTTCTTC. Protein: CASSQVWGGLSYNEQFF.